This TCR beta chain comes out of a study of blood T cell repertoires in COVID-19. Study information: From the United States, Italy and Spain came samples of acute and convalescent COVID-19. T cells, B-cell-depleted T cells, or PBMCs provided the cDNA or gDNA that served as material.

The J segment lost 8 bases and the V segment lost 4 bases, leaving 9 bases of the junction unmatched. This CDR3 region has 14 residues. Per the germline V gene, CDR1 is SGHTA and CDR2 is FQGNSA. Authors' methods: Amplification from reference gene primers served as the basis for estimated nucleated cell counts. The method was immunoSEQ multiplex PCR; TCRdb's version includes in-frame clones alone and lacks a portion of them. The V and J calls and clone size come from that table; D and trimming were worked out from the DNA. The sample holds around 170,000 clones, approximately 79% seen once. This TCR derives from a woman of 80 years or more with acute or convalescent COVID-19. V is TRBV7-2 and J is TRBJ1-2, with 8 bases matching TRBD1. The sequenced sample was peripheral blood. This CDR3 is CASSSGQGGEGYTF. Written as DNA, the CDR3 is TGTGCCAGCAGCTCAGGACAGGGTGGTGAGGGCTACACCTTC.